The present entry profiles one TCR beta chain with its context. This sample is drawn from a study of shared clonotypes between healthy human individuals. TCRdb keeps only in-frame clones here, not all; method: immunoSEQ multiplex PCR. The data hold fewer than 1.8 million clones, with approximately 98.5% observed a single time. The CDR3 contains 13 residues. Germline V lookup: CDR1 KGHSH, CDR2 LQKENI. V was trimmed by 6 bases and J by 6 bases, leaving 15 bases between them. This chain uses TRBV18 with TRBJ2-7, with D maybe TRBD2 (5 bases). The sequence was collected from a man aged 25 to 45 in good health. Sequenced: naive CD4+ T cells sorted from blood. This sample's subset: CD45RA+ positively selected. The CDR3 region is CASSPVSRVEQYF. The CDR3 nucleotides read TGTGCCAGCTCCCCAGTCTCGAGGGTCGAGCAGTACTTC.